The rows below give T cell receptor beta chains drawn from one sample of a study of response to subunit inactivated influenza vaccine. TCRdb re-called the RT-PCR reads with MiXCR, one entry per CDR3 protein. In the table there are some 480,000 distinct CDR3 sequences, roughly 9.7% of which are singletons. The specimen was PBMCs from blood, collected 40 to 50 days after vaccination. The source is a man aged 45-60 years who received an inactivated influenza vaccine. Each CDR3 is given with its conserved first and last residue. The order of the fields is CDR3 protein, CDR3 DNA, V gene, D gene, J gene, clone size. D genes are given only for firm matches. Where a row states a size, it is once, few, many or the class of an expanded clone; other rows omit it.

CDR3aa: CASSQFYEQYF
CDR3nt: TGTGCCAGCAGCCAATTCTACGAGCAGTACTTC
v_gene: TRBV14
d_gene: -
j_gene: TRBJ2-7
abundance: -

CDR3aa: CASRQVRSGELFF
CDR3nt: TGTGCCAGCAGACAGGTCAGGTCCGGGGAGCTGTTTTTT
v_gene: TRBV27
d_gene: -
j_gene: TRBJ2-2
abundance: few

CDR3aa: CASSPRGRSTGELFF
CDR3nt: TGTGCCAGCAGCCCCCGCGGGAGGAGTACCGGGGAGCTGTTTTTT
v_gene: TRBV7-2
d_gene: TRBD2
j_gene: TRBJ2-2
abundance: few

CDR3aa: CASSTGTPKTDTQYF
CDR3nt: TGTGCCAGCAGTACAGGGACCCCTAAAACAGATACGCAGTATTTT
v_gene: TRBV2
d_gene: -
j_gene: TRBJ2-3
abundance: -

CDR3aa: CASSFHDRLDSGANVLTF
CDR3nt: TGTGCCAGCAGCTTCCACGACAGGTTAGACTCTGGGGCCAACGTCCTGACTTTC
v_gene: TRBV11-2
d_gene: -
j_gene: TRBJ2-6
abundance: -

CDR3aa: CASSEDPGLSHEQYF
CDR3nt: TGTGCCAGCAGTGAAGACCCAGGGTTGTCCCACGAGCAGTACTTC
v_gene: TRBV2
d_gene: -
j_gene: TRBJ2-7
abundance: many

CDR3aa: CASSLDGLNNNEQFF
CDR3nt: TGTGCCAGCAGCTTAGATGGGCTCAACAACAATGAGCAGTTCTTC
v_gene: TRBV11-3
d_gene: -
j_gene: TRBJ2-1
abundance: -

CDR3aa: CASSLQASGNTIYF
CDR3nt: TGTGCCAGCAGTTTGCAGGCCTCTGGAAACACCATATATTTT
v_gene: TRBV12-3/TRBV12-4
d_gene: -
j_gene: TRBJ1-3
abundance: -

CDR3aa: CSGSGGEGYNEQFF
CDR3nt: TGCAGCGGTAGCGGGGGGGAAGGGTACAATGAGCAGTTCTTC
v_gene: TRBV29-1
d_gene: TRBD2
j_gene: TRBJ2-1
abundance: many

CDR3aa: CASSLGMGGLIKETQYF
CDR3nt: TGTGCCAGCAGCTTAGGAATGGGTGGGCTAATCAAAGAGACCCAGTACTTC
v_gene: TRBV7-8
d_gene: -
j_gene: TRBJ2-5
abundance: -

CDR3aa: CASSQGLAGGLKNEQFF
CDR3nt: TGTGCCAGCAGCCAGGGACTAGCGGGAGGGCTGAAAAATGAGCAGTTCTTC
v_gene: TRBV21-1
d_gene: -
j_gene: TRBJ2-1
abundance: few

CDR3aa: CASSSIQGIVSPLHF
CDR3nt: TGTGCCAGCAGTTCCATACAGGGCATCGTGTCACCCCTCCACTTT
v_gene: TRBV27
d_gene: -
j_gene: TRBJ1-6
abundance: few

CDR3aa: CASSLGPGGSPLHF
CDR3nt: TGTGCCAGCAGCTTAGGTCCAGGGGGTTCACCCCTCCACTTT
v_gene: TRBV7-2
d_gene: TRBD1
j_gene: TRBJ1-6
abundance: many

CDR3aa: CASTTHQPYEQYF
CDR3nt: TGTGCCAGCACCACCCACCAACCCTACGAGCAGTACTTC
v_gene: TRBV6-1
d_gene: -
j_gene: TRBJ2-7
abundance: many

CDR3aa: CSARPRQGPDNEQFF
CDR3nt: TGCAGTGCTAGACCGCGACAGGGGCCCGACAATGAGCAGTTCTTC
v_gene: TRBV20-1
d_gene: TRBD1
j_gene: TRBJ2-1
abundance: few

CDR3aa: CASSFQRGVQETQYF
CDR3nt: TGTGCCAGCAGCTTCCAGCGGGGGGTCCAAGAGACCCAGTACTTC
v_gene: TRBV7-2
d_gene: TRBD2
j_gene: TRBJ2-5
abundance: -

CDR3aa: CASSGGTGRNTEAFF
CDR3nt: TGCGCCAGCAGCGGGGGGACAGGCCGGAACACTGAAGCTTTCTTT
v_gene: TRBV5-1
d_gene: TRBD1
j_gene: TRBJ1-1
abundance: -

CDR3aa: CASSHGTSTYEQYF
CDR3nt: TGTGCCAGCAGCCACGGGACATCAACCTACGAGCAGTACTTC
v_gene: TRBV11-2
d_gene: -
j_gene: TRBJ2-7
abundance: -

CDR3aa: CSASRQGDANEKLFF
CDR3nt: TGCAGTGCTAGCCGACAGGGTGACGCTAATGAAAAACTGTTTTTT
v_gene: TRBV20-1
d_gene: TRBD1
j_gene: TRBJ1-4
abundance: -

CDR3aa: CASSSPGGSNTGELFF
CDR3nt: TGTGCCAGCAGTTCCCCCGGGGGTTCGAACACCGGGGAGCTGTTTTTT
v_gene: TRBV6-5
d_gene: -
j_gene: TRBJ2-2
abundance: -

CDR3aa: CASSLVGGGGETQYF
CDR3nt: TGTGCCAGCAGCTTAGTGGGGGGGGGCGGAGAGACCCAGTACTTC
v_gene: TRBV7-2
d_gene: -
j_gene: TRBJ2-5
abundance: few

CDR3aa: CASSLGSGGRLSGQFF
CDR3nt: TGTGCCAGCAGTTTGGGTAGCGGGGGGCGCCTCAGTGGGCAGTTCTTC
v_gene: TRBV12-3/TRBV12-4
d_gene: TRBD2
j_gene: TRBJ2-1
abundance: few

CDR3aa: CASSPRAGGTGELFF
CDR3nt: TGTGCCAGCAGTCCCCGGGCAGGGGGCACCGGGGAGCTGTTTTTT
v_gene: TRBV12-3/TRBV12-4
d_gene: TRBD1
j_gene: TRBJ2-2
abundance: few

CDR3aa: CASSLVGGNYGYTF
CDR3nt: TGTGCCAGCAGCTTAGTTGGGGGTAACTATGGCTACACCTTC
v_gene: TRBV7-2
d_gene: -
j_gene: TRBJ1-2
abundance: many

CDR3aa: CAISARGASGNTIYF
CDR3nt: TGTGCCATCAGTGCCAGGGGGGCCTCTGGAAACACCATATATTTT
v_gene: TRBV10-3
d_gene: TRBD1
j_gene: TRBJ1-3
abundance: -

CDR3aa: CASSQETSSYNEQFF
CDR3nt: TGCGCCAGCAGCCAAGAGACGAGCTCCTACAATGAGCAGTTCTTC
v_gene: TRBV4-3
d_gene: -
j_gene: TRBJ2-1
abundance: few

CDR3aa: CSAGRQGSREQYF
CDR3nt: TGCAGTGCTGGAAGACAGGGGAGCAGGGAGCAGTACTTC
v_gene: TRBV20-1
d_gene: TRBD1
j_gene: TRBJ2-7
abundance: many

CDR3aa: CSARGRGNEKLFF
CDR3nt: TGCAGTGCTAGGGGCAGGGGTAATGAAAAACTGTTTTTT
v_gene: TRBV20-1
d_gene: -
j_gene: TRBJ1-4
abundance: many